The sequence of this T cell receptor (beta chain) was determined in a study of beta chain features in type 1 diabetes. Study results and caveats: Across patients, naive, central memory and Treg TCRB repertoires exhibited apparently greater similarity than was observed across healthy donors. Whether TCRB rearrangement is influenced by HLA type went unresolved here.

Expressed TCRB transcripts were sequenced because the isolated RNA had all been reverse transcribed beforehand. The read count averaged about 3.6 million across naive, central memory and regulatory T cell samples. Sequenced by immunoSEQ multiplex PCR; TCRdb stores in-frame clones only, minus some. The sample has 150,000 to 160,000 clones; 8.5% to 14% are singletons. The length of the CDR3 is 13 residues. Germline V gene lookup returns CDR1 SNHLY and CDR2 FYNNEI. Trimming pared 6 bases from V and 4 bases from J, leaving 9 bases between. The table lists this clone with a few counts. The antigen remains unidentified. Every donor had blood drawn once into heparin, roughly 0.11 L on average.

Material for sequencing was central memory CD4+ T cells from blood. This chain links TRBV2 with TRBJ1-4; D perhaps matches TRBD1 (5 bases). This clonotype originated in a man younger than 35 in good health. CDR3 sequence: CASRRDVNEKLFF. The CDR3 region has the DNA TGTGCCAGCAGGCGGGACGTTAATGAAAAACTGTTTTTT.